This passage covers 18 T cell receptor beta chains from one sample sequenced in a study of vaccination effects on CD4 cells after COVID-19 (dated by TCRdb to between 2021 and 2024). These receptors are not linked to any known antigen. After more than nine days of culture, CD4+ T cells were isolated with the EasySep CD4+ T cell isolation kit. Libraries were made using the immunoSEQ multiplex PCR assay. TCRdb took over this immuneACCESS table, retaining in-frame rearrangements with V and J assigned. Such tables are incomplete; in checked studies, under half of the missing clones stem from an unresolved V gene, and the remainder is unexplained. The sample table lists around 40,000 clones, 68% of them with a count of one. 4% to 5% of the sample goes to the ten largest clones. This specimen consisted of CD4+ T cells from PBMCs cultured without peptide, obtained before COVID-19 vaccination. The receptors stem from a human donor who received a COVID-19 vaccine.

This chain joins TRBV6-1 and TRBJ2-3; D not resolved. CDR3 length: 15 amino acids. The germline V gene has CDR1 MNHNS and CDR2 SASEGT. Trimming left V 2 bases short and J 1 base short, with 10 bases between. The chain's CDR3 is CASSESGFRTDTQYF. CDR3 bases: TGTGCCAGCAGTGAATCCGGGTTCCGCACAGATACGCAGTATTTT.

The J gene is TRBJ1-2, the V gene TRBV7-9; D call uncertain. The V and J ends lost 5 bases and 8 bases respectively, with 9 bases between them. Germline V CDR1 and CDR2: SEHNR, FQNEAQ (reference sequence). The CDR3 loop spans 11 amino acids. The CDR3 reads CASSLSGGYTF. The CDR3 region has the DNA TGTGCCAGCAGCCTCTCGGGCGGCTACACCTTC.

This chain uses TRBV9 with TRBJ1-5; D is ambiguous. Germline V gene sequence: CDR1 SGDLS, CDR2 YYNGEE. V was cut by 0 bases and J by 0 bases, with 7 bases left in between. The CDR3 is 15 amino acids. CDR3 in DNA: TGTGCCAGCAGCGTAGGGTCCGTTAGCAATCAGCCCCAGCATTTT. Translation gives CASSVGSVSNQPQHF.

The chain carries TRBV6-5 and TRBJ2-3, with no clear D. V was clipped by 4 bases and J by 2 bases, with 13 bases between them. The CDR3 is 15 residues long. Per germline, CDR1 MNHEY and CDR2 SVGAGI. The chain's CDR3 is CASSWEALITDTQYF. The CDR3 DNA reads TGTGCCAGCAGTTGGGAAGCCTTGATCACAGATACGCAGTATTTT.

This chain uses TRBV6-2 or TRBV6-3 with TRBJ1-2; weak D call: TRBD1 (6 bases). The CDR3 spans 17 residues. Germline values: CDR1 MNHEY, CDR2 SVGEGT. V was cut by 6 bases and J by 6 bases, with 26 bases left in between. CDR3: CASRPMAAGVRRDGYTF. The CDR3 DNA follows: TGTGCCAGCAGGCCTATGGCGGCAGGGGTAAGACGTGATGGCTACACCTTC.

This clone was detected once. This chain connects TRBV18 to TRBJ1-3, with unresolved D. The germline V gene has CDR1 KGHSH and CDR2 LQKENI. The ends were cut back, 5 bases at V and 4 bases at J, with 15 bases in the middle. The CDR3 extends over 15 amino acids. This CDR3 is CASSYTETPGNTIYF. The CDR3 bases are TGTGCCAGCTCATACACGGAAACACCAGGAAACACCATATATTTT.

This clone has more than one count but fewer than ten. The DNA of the CDR3 is TGTGCCAGCAGGCATGCACGGAGGGCAACTAATGAAAAACTGTTTTTT. Protein: CASRHARRATNEKLFF. The V call is TRBV6-6, the J call TRBJ1-4; D gene uncertain. The CDR3 length is 16 residues. Germline loops: CDR1 MNHNY, CDR2 SVGAGI (reference sequence). V lost 6 bases to trimming and J lost 0 bases, with 14 bases between them.

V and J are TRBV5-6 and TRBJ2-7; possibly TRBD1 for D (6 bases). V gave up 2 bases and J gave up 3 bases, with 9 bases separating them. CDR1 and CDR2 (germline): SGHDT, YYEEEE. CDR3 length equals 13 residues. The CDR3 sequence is CASSFSGVYEQYF. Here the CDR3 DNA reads TGTGCCAGCAGCTTCTCAGGGGTCTACGAGCAGTACTTC.

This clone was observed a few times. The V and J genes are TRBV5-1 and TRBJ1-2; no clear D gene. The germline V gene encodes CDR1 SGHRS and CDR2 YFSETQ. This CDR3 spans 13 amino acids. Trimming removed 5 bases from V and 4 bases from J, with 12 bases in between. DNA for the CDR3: TGCGCCAGCAGTTCCGACACCAGCTATGGCTACACCTTC. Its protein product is CASSSDTSYGYTF. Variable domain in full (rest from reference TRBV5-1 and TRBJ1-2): KAGVTQTPRYLIKTRGQQVTLSCSPISGHRSVSWYQQTPGQGLQFLFEYFSETQRNKGNFPGRFSGRQFSNSRSEMNVSTLELGDSALYLCASSSDTSYGYTFGSGTRLTVV.

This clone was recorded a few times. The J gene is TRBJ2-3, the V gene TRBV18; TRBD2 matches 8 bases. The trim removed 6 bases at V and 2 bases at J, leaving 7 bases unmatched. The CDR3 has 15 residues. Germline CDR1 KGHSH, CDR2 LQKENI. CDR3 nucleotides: TGTGCCAGCTCGGTGTCGGGGGGGTCCACAGATACGCAGTATTTT. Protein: CASSVSGGSTDTQYF. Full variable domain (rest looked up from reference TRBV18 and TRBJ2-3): NAGVMQNPRHLVRRRGQEARLRCSPMKGHSHVYWYRQLPEEGLKFMVYLQKENIIDESGMPKERFSAEFPKEGPSILRIQQVVRGDSAAYFCASSVSGGSTDTQYFGPGTRLTVL.

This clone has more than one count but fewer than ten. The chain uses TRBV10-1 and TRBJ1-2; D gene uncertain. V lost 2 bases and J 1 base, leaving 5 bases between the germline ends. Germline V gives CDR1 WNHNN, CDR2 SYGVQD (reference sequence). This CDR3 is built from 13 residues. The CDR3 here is CASSEDLNYGYTF. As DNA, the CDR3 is TGCGCCAGCAGTGAGGATCTTAACTATGGCTACACCTTC.

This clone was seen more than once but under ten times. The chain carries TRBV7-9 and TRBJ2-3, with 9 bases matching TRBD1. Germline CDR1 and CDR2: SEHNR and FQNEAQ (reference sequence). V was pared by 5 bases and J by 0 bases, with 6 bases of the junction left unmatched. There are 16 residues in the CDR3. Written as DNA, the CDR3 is TGTGCCAGCAGCCTCACAGGGGGCAGAAGCACAGATACGCAGTATTTT. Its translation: CASSLTGGRSTDTQYF.

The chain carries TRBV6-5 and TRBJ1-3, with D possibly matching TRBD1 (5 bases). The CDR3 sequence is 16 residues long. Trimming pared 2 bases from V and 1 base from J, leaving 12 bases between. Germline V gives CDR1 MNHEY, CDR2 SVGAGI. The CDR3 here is CASSYKAGPSGNTIYF. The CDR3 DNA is TGTGCCAGCAGTTACAAGGCAGGGCCTTCTGGAAACACCATATATTTT.

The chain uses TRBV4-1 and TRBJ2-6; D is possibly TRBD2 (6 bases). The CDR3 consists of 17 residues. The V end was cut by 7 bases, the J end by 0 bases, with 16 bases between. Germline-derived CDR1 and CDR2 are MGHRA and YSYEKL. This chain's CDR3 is CASIPGDGRSGANVLTF. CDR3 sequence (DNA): TGCGCCAGCATCCCGGGGGACGGGCGCTCTGGGGCCAACGTCCTGACTTTC.

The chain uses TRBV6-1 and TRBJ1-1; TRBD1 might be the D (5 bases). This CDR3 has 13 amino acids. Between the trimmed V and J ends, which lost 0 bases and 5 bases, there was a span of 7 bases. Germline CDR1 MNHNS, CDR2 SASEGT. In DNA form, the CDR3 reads TGTGCCAGCAGTGAAGCGGGGGGGACTGAAGCTTTCTTT. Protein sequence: CASSEAGGTEAFF.

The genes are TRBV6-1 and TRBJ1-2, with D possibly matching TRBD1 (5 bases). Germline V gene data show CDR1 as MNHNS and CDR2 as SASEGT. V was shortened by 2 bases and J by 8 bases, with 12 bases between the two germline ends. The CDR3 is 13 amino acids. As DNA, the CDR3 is TGTGCCAGCAGTGAACGAGGGACGAAGGGCTACACCTTC. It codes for CASSERGTKGYTF.

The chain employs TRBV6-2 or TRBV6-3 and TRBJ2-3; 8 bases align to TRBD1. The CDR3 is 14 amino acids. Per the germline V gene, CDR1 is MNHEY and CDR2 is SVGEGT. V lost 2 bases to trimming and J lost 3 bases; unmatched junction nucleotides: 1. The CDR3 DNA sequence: TGTGCCAGCAGTTACAACAGGGGGACAGATACGCAGTATTTT. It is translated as CASSYNRGTDTQYF.

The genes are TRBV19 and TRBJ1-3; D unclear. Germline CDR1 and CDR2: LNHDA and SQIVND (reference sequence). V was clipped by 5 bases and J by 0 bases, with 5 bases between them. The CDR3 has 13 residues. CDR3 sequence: CASSEISGNTIYF. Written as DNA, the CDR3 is TGTGCCAGTAGTGAAATCTCTGGAAACACCATATATTTT.